This TCR beta chain is from a study of T cell responses to AZD1222 COVID-19 vaccine. Generated by immunoSEQ multiplex PCR, the TCRdb table keeps only in-frame clones and is missing some. The sample comprises approximately 110,000 clones, 87% of which are singletons, and roughly 2.5% rests with the top ten. Details on this clone: The antigen remains unidentified.

Germline CDR1 reads KGHSH; CDR2 reads LQKENI. J gave up 3 bases and V 8 bases, and 5 bases lay outside the gene matches. The CDR3 loop spans 14 amino acids. Broader study findings: Sampling captured repertoires only after the peak T cell response. Seropositive AZD1222 recipients at baseline numbered only 6 or 7.

It was second doses at about 4 or about 12 weeks that were pooled. This clonotype was obtained from an adult who received the AZD1222 COVID-19 vaccine. V gene TRBV18 combines with J gene TRBJ2-3; 10 bases match TRBD2. The source was peripheral blood, collected 28 days after the second AZD1222 dose. Written as DNA, the CDR3 is TGTGCCAGCCTAGCGGGAGTGGCGACAGATACGCAGTATTTT. Translation gives CASLAGVATDTQYF.